These 7 T cell receptor beta chains originate from one sample sequenced in a study of CD8+ T cells in alopecia areata. Reverse transcribed after extraction, RNA yielded cDNA as the sequencing template. TCRdb's copy holds only in-frame clones and misses some; the assay was immunoSEQ multiplex PCR. The repertoire holds about 120,000 clones, with approximately 49% as singletons. Sequenced here: CD8+ T cells sorted from blood, sampled at week 0. The receptors come from a human donor with alopecia areata.

The chain employs TRBV30 and TRBJ2-7; TRBD1 matches 7 bases. The germline V gene encodes CDR1 GTSNPN and CDR2 SVGIG (reference sequence). V shed 1 base and J 0 bases; nucleotides not matched to a gene: 6. The CDR3 extends over 15 amino acids. In DNA form, the CDR3 reads TGTGCCTGGAGTGATGGGCCAGGGGGCTCCTACGAGCAGTACTTC. Protein sequence: CAWSDGPGGSYEQYF.

The V gene is TRBV19, the J gene TRBJ2-7, with TRBD1 matching over 7 bases. The CDR3 covers 14 residues. V shed 6 bases, J shed 2 bases, and the junction held 7 bases outside the gene matches. Germline CDR1 reads LNHDA; CDR2 reads SQIVND (reference sequence). In nucleotides, the CDR3 is TGTGCCAGTAGCGGCAGGGGGATTCCCTACGAGCAGTACTTC. This sequence encodes CASSGRGIPYEQYF.

This clone was counted between two and nine times. The chain is built from TRBV7-9 and TRBJ1-2, with D perhaps TRBD1 (5 bases). This CDR3 is 14 amino acids long. The V gene's germline CDR1 is SEHNR and CDR2 FQNEAQ (reference sequence). V was trimmed by 1 base and J by 4 bases, leaving 10 bases between them. CDR3 coding DNA: TGTGCCAGCAGCTTAGGGGGCGGAAGCTATGGCTACACCTTC. The encoded protein is CASSLGGGSYGYTF.

This clone has a single count. The genes are TRBV30 and TRBJ2-6, with D perhaps TRBD1 or TRBD2 (5 bases each). The V end lost 0 bases, the J end lost 2 bases, and 14 bases lay between the germline ends. This CDR3 is built from 17 residues. Germline CDR1 is GTSNPN and CDR2 is SVGIG (reference sequence). CDR3 sequence: CAWSVLEGIPGANVLTF. The CDR3 DNA sequence: TGTGCCTGGAGTGTACTAGAGGGGATCCCTGGGGCCAACGTCCTGACTTTC.

The rearrangement joins TRBV10-2 to TRBJ2-5, with 8 nucleotides matching TRBD2. The trim removed 6 bases at V and 2 bases at J, leaving 2 bases unmatched. The CDR3 length is 13 residues. Germline V gene sequence: CDR1 WSHSY, CDR2 SAAADI. CDR3 loop: CASRVAGQETQYF. CDR3 nucleotide sequence: TGCGCCAGCAGGGTAGCGGGGCAAGAGACCCAGTACTTC.

This chain connects TRBV30 to TRBJ2-7; 7 nucleotides align to TRBD1. CDR1 and CDR2 from the germline V gene are GTSNPN and SVGIG (reference sequence). Germline trimming cut 5 bases from V and 7 bases from J; bases unmatched to any gene: 11. This CDR3 contains 13 residues. DNA of the CDR3: TGTGCCTGGGTGAGACAGGGCGGAGTAGAGCAGTACTTC. This codes for CAWVRQGGVEQYF.

The chain couples TRBV30 to TRBJ2-7; D unresolved. Trimming left V 0 bases short and J 3 bases short, with 9 bases between. CDR1 GTSNPN and CDR2 SVGIG come from the germline V gene (reference sequence). The CDR3 has 13 residues. The CDR3 nucleotides are TGTGCCTGGAGTGTAATGGCAGACTACGAGCAGTACTTC. This encodes CAWSVMADYEQYF.